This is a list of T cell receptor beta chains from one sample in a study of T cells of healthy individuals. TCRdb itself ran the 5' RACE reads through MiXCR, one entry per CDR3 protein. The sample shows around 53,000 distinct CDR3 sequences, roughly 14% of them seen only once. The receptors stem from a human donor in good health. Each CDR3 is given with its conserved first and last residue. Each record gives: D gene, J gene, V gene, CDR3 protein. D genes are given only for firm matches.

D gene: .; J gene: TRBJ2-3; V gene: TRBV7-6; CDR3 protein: CASSLAIQEGTDTQYF
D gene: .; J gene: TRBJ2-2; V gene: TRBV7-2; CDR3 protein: CASSSFVGTSNTGELFF
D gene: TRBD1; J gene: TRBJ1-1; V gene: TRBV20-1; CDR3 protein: CSASPGQGSVNTEAFF
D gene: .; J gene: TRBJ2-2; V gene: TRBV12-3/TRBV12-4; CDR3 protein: CASTHRPTGELFF
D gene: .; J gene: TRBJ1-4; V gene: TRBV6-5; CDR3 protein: CASSYTPGPNEKLFF
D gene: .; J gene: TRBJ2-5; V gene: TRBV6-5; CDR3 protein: CASSYSDTQETQYF
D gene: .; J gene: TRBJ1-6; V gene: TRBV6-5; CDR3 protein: CASRPTARANSPLHF
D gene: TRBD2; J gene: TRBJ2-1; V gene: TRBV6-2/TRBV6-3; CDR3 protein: CASSYRLGTSGAPHNEQFF
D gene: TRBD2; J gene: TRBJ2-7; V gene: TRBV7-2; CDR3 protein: CASSLRTSSSYEQYF
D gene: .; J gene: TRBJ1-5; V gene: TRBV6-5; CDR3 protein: CASSPRTDQPQHF
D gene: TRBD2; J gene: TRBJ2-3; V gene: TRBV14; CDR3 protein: CASRKTSGSTDTQYF
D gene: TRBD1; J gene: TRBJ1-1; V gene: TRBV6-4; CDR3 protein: CASSVGTGGTEAFF
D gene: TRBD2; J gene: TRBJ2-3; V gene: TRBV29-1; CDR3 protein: CSVAGLAGGPTSTDTQYF
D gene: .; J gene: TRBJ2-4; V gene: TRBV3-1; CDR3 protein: CASSHTTAKNIQYF
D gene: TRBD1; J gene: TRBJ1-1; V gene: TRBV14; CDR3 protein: CASSQFQGARTEAFF
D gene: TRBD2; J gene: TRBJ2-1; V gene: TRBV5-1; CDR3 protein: CASSLTSGRVGEQFF
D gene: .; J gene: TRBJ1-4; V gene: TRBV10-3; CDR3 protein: CAISGFATNEKLFF